The 28 T cell receptor beta chains presented below share a single source sample, sequenced in a study of blood T cell repertoires in COVID-19. Clones were sequenced by immunoSEQ multiplex PCR, and TCRdb holds only the in-frame ones, with some missing. The sample includes 350,000 to 450,000 clones, 80% to 90% of them seen just once. The sequenced sample consisted of peripheral blood. The receptor source for this set is a woman aged 55 to 70 with COVID-19, enrolled during active disease.

V gene TRBV30 combines with J gene TRBJ2-3; 14 bases are a match to TRBD2. The trim removed 4 bases at V and 0 bases at J, leaving 9 bases unmatched. The germline gives CDR1 GTSNPN, CDR2 SVGIG (reference sequence). The CDR3 totals 18 residues. The CDR3 region has the DNA TGTGCCTGGACCGGTAGACTAGCGGGGGGGCCTAGCACAGATACGCAGTATTTT. Translated, it gives CAWTGRLAGGPSTDTQYF.

V gene TRBV7-2 combines with J gene TRBJ2-5; 12 nucleotides match TRBD2. The germline CDR1 and CDR2 sequences are SGHTA and FQGNSA. The CDR3 totals 16 residues. Trimming cost V 0 bases and J 5 bases; bases outside gene matches: 4. The CDR3 spells CASSLARLAGAETQYF. The CDR3, as DNA: TGTGCCAGCAGCTTAGCGCGACTAGCGGGGGCGGAGACCCAGTACTTC.

The V gene is TRBV6-6, the J gene TRBJ2-5; the D is unclear. Germline V gene lookup returns CDR1 MNHNY and CDR2 SVGAGI (reference sequence). The CDR3 is 12 residues long. Trimming removed 8 bases from V and 3 bases from J, with 10 bases in between. Written as DNA, the CDR3 is TGTGCCAGCCGTGCCGGAGAAGAGACCCAGTACTTC. Translating it yields CASRAGEETQYF.

The CDR3 coding sequence is TGTGCCAGCAGCTTAGGAACAGGGCCTTACACTGAAGCTTTCTTT. Amino acid sequence: CASSLGTGPYTEAFF. The chain has TRBV7-8 and TRBJ1-1; a possible D gene is TRBD1 (6 bases). Trimming cost V 1 base and J 3 bases, with 12 bases left between them. Germline CDR1 is SGHVS and CDR2 is FQNEAQ. The CDR3 sequence is 15 residues long.

The CDR3 spells CASSVSFSTNEKLFF. CDR3 in DNA: TGTGCCAGCAGCGTGAGTTTTTCAACTAATGAAAAACTGTTTTTT. This chain uses TRBV4-2 with TRBJ1-4, with D unresolved. Germline V CDR1 and CDR2: LGHNA, YNFKEQ. The CDR3 totals 15 residues. V lost 5 bases, J lost 0 bases, and 10 bases lay in between.

The chain carries TRBV3-1 (or the pseudogene TRBV3-2) and TRBJ2-1, with D maybe TRBD2 (6 bases). The ends were cut back, 4 bases at V and 0 bases at J, with 25 bases in the middle. The CDR3 extends over 20 amino acids. The germline gives CDR1 LGHDT, CDR2 YNNKEL (reference sequence). Here the CDR3 DNA reads TGTGCCAGCAGCCCCCGCCCGGGACTGGTAGGCCCAAGCTCCTACAATGAGCAGTTCTTC. Protein product: CASSPRPGLVGPSSYNEQFF.

J is TRBJ1-1 and V is TRBV28; D remains unclear. V was cut by 6 bases and J by 7 bases, with 15 bases left in between. The CDR3 loop spans 13 amino acids. Germline CDR1 MDHEN, CDR2 SYDVKM. The CDR3 DNA sequence: TGTGCCAGCAGCCAAGTGACACCCTATGAAGCTTTCTTT. Encoded protein: CASSQVTPYEAFF.

The V gene is TRBV18, the J gene TRBJ2-1; 12 nucleotides line up with TRBD2. The CDR3 extends over 17 amino acids. Losses at the gene ends were 4 bases for V and 0 bases for J; bases not matched to a gene: 4. Germline CDR1 and CDR2: KGHSH and LQKENI. In nucleotides, the CDR3 is TGTGCCAGCTCACTACGACTAGCGGGGGACTCCTACAATGAGCAGTTCTTC. Translated, it gives CASSLRLAGDSYNEQFF.

The V gene is TRBV7-2, the J gene TRBJ1-2; D is perhaps TRBD1 (5 bases). The ends were cut back, 6 bases at V and 1 base at J, with 24 bases in the middle. The germline CDR1 and CDR2 sequences are SGHTA and FQGNSA. The CDR3 runs to 18 residues. CDR3 region: CASSYLAGPGLDNYGYTF. The CDR3 bases are TGTGCCAGCAGTTACTTAGCCGGCCCGGGACTGGATAACTATGGCTACACCTTC.

J is TRBJ1-2 and V is TRBV7-2; 8 bases fit TRBD1. CDR1 and CDR2 (germline): SGHTA, FQGNSA. The V gene end was trimmed by 5 bases and the J gene end by 4 bases; junction bases not matched to a gene: 12. This CDR3 spans 16 amino acids. For the CDR3, the DNA is TGTGCCAGCAGCCCCCTTGGGACAGGCGACCGCTATGGCTACACCTTC. Translation: CASSPLGTGDRYGYTF. Based on the CDR3 plus reference TRBV7-2 and TRBJ1-2, the full variable domain is GAGVSQSPSNKVTEKGKDVELRCDPISGHTALYWYRQSLGQGLEFLIYFQGNSAPDKSGLPSDRFSAERTGGSVSTLTIQRTQQEDSAVYLCASSPLGTGDRYGYTFGSGTRLTVV.

V gene TRBV29-1 combines with J gene TRBJ2-7, with 10 nucleotides matching TRBD1. Looked up from germline, CDR1 is SQVTM and CDR2 is ANQGSEA. Trimming took 8 bases from V and 4 from J; bases not matched to a gene: 8. CDR3 length: 13 amino acids. The CDR3 spells CSITRDRGYEQYF. Here the CDR3 DNA reads TGCAGCATTACCCGGGACAGGGGTTACGAGCAGTACTTC.

This rearrangement joins TRBV5-6 to TRBJ2-3; a possible D gene is TRBD2 (5 bases). With 2 bases removed from V and 8 bases from J, the gap between germline ends came to 12 bases. The CDR3 loop spans 13 amino acids. The V gene's germline CDR1 is SGHDT and CDR2 YYEEEE. In DNA form, the CDR3 reads TGTGCCAGCAGCTTCAACCTCGAGGGTACGCAGTATTTT. The encoded protein is CASSFNLEGTQYF.

The rearrangement links TRBV28 to TRBJ1-4; the match to TRBD1 covers 9 bases. Germline lookup yields CDR1 MDHEN and CDR2 SYDVKM. The CDR3 length is 13 residues. Trimming at V came to 8 bases and at J to 8 bases, leaving 6 bases not matched to a gene. CDR3 sequence reads: CASYDRGLEKLFF. DNA for the CDR3: TGTGCCAGCTACGACAGGGGGTTAGAAAAACTGTTTTTT.

This sequence joins TRBV5-1 and TRBJ1-2, with D possibly TRBD1 on 5 matching bases. V lost 0 bases, J lost 5 bases, and 8 bases lay in between. This CDR3 contains 13 residues. Germline values: CDR1 SGHRS, CDR2 YFSETQ. The CDR3 region is CASSLDGTYGYTF. The CDR3 nucleotides are TGCGCCAGCAGCTTGGATGGGACTTATGGCTACACCTTC.

Here the CDR3 DNA reads TGTGCCAGCTGTAGCGGGGGGGCGGGTTGCAATGAGCAGTTCTTC. Translation gives CASCSGGAGCNEQFF. V gene TRBV28 combines with J gene TRBJ2-1, with TRBD2 matching over 11 bases. The CDR3 is made up of 15 amino acids. V dropped 8 bases and J dropped 6; count of bases not matched to a gene: 9. Germline values: CDR1 MDHEN, CDR2 SYDVKM.

This clone has a single count. The V call is TRBV2, the J call TRBJ1-5, with TRBD1 matching over 9 bases. This CDR3 has 15 residues. V lost 8 bases, J lost 2 bases, and 7 bases stayed unmatched. Germline lookup yields CDR1 SNHLY and CDR2 FYNNEI. DNA for the CDR3: TGTGCCAGCGAGGGGGACAGGGAGGGCAATCAGCCCCAGCATTTT. Amino acids: CASEGDREGNQPQHF.

The chain uses TRBV10-3 and TRBJ2-7; 12 nucleotides align to TRBD1. In germline, CDR1 is ENHRY, CDR2 SYGVKD. CDR3 size: 14 residues. The V and J ends lost 6 bases and 2 bases, in that order; junction bases with no gene match: 2. CDR3 sequence reads: CAIRGQGATYEQYF. CDR3 DNA sequence: TGTGCCATCAGGGGACAGGGGGCCACCTACGAGCAGTACTTC.

This clone was found a few times. This chain connects TRBV19 to TRBJ1-5, with D hard to call. The CDR3 runs to 13 residues. V was shortened by 5 bases and J by 7 bases, with 12 bases between the two germline ends. Germline CDR1 is LNHDA and CDR2 is SQIVND (reference sequence). The CDR3 DNA is TGTGCCAGTAGTCAAGCTCGAAACCAGCCCCAGCATTTT. Translated, it gives CASSQARNQPQHF.

The chain is built from TRBV12-3 or TRBV12-4 and TRBJ1-5; TRBD1 aligns across 9 bases. V lost 6 bases to trimming and J lost 6 bases; unmatched junction nucleotides: 3. CDR3 length: 13 amino acids. CDR3 nucleotide sequence: TGTGCCAGCAGGGGACAGGGTCGTCAGCCCCAGCATTTT. Amino acids: CASRGQGRQPQHF.

J is TRBJ2-1 and V is TRBV9; 8 bases agree with TRBD2. J lost 7 bases, V lost 1 base, and 10 bases had no gene match. The germline CDR1 and CDR2 sequences are SGDLS and YYNGEE. This CDR3 is 16 amino acids long. CDR3 sequence (DNA): TGTGCCAGCAGCGTACAGGCGGGGGGAGTGGGGAATGAGCAGTTCTTC. Translating gives CASSVQAGGVGNEQFF.

The rearrangement uses TRBV28 and TRBJ2-7; 9 bases line up with TRBD1. Germline values: CDR1 MDHEN, CDR2 SYDVKM. V shed 6 bases and J 6 bases; nucleotides not matched to a gene: 9. The CDR3 totals 14 residues. CDR3 nucleotides: TGTGCCAGCAGACTGGGGGACAGGGAGGGCGAGCAGTACTTC. Amino acids: CASRLGDREGEQYF.

The J gene is TRBJ2-3, the V gene TRBV6-5; D gene unclear. CDR1 is MNHEY, CDR2 SVGAGI, per germline. The CDR3 spans 15 residues. Trimming cost V 7 bases and J 7 bases, with 21 bases left between them. This CDR3 reads CASNPSRQRSNTQYF. CDR3 nucleotide sequence: TGTGCCAGCAACCCATCGCGACAAAGGTCAAATACGCAGTATTTT.

The chain couples TRBV3-1 (or the pseudogene TRBV3-2) to TRBJ2-7; TRBD1 might be the D (5 bases). Germline V CDR1 and CDR2: LGHDT, YNNKEL (reference sequence). V was clipped by 4 bases and J by 7 bases, with 11 bases between them. The CDR3 is 12 amino acids. This CDR3 reads CASSLRAGEQYF. Written as DNA, the CDR3 is TGTGCCAGCAGCCTCCGGGCAGGGGAGCAGTACTTC.

Here the CDR3 reads CASSLEPSGVRQETQYF. CDR3 in DNA: TGCGCCAGCAGCTTGGAGCCTAGCGGGGTAAGACAAGAGACCCAGTACTTC. The chain uses TRBV5-1 and TRBJ2-5, with 9 bases lining up with TRBD2. The CDR3 extends over 17 amino acids. CDR1 and CDR2 (germline): SGHRS, YFSETQ. Trimming took 0 bases from V and 2 from J; bases not matched to a gene: 8.

This sequence joins TRBV10-3 and TRBJ2-2; D not resolved. Trimming cost V 11 bases and J 0 bases, with 7 bases left between them. Per germline, CDR1 ENHRY and CDR2 SYGVKD. CDR3 size: 12 residues. The CDR3 bases are TGTGCCGCCAGGACGAACACCGGGGAGCTGTTTTTT. Its protein product is CAARTNTGELFF.

Worth noting for this clone: The same CDR3 can be traced to other DNA sequences in this sample. V is TRBV28 and J is TRBJ2-1; TRBD1 might be the D (5 bases). Per the germline V gene, CDR1 is MDHEN and CDR2 is SYDVKM. V lost 1 base to trimming and J lost 3 bases, with 10 bases between them. The CDR3 covers 15 residues. The CDR3 DNA reads as TGTGCCAGCAGTTTATCCTCAGGGTACTACAATGAGCAGTTCTTC. Translated: CASSLSSGYYNEQFF.

This chain links TRBV11-2 with TRBJ2-7; the D gene is possibly TRBD1 (8 bases). V was trimmed by 4 bases and J by 6 bases, leaving 19 bases between them. CDR3 size: 15 residues. CDR1 SGHAT and CDR2 FQNNGV come from the germline V gene. The CDR3 DNA follows: TGTGCCAGCAGCTCCCGGCCGGACAGGGAGGGCGAGCAGTACTTC. It yields the protein CASSSRPDREGEQYF.

The chain uses TRBV3-1 (or the pseudogene TRBV3-2) and TRBJ2-7, with 8 positions matching TRBD1. Per the germline V gene, CDR1 is LGHDT and CDR2 is YNNKEL (reference sequence). There are 15 residues in the CDR3. Trimming removed 0 bases from V and 6 bases from J; junction bases left unmatched: 7. The CDR3, as DNA: TGTGCCAGCAGCCAAGATTTAGACAGGGGTCTCGAGCAGTACTTC. Encoded protein: CASSQDLDRGLEQYF.